The entry below describes one T cell receptor beta chain. Investigators reverse transcribed all isolated RNA, so they sequenced expressed TCRB transcripts. The assay was immunoSEQ multiplex PCR, and TCRdb's table has in-frame clones only and misses some. Altogether 140,000 to 150,000 clones are present, 48% being singletons, with the ten largest covering 0.4% to 0.5%. The record originates from a study of beta chain features in type 1 diabetes. This CDR3 is built from 14 residues. Germline loops: CDR1 SGHRS, CDR2 YFSETQ. V lost 2 bases to trimming and J lost 0 bases, with 7 bases between them. This chain links TRBV5-1 with TRBJ2-3; unclear D gene. Material for sequencing was Tregs from blood. This TCR was sampled from a man aged 18 to 29 in good health. The CDR3 nucleotides are TGCGCCAGCAGCTTTTTTCGGAGCACAGATACGCAGTATTTT. This translates into CASSFFRSTDTQYF.